This TCR beta chain was sequenced for a study of T cell repertoires in cytomegalovirus infection. On the study more broadly: In the study, CMV epitopes included recently identified HLA-C-restricted and well-studied HLA-B-restricted ones. It can be stated that public TCR beta signatures indicated CMV infection as well as a matching HLA type. General study findings and limits: CMV-specific TCR beta clonotypes restricted by HLA-C dominated the ex vivo response.

TCRdb passed the reads through MiXCR, listing each CDR3 protein once. The sample holds hundreds of thousands of distinct CDR3 sequences, 32% seen once. The length of the CDR3 is 16 residues. The count of this clonotype is one. The antigen is not known. The junction departs from germline at one end; a sequencing error may be responsible. This receptor was obtained from a human donor in good health (CMV status not recorded). Some clones in this sample may be carry-over from other donors' samples. The rearrangement links TRBV12-3 or TRBV12-4 to TRBJ2-3; 10 positions match TRBD2. Source: cultured CD8+ T cells from PBMCs, taken from culture after CMV antigen stimulation. This CDR3 is CDSSLGLAGEADTQYF. The CDR3 DNA reads as TGTGACAGCAGTTTAGGGCTAGCGGGGGAGGCAGATACGCAGTATTTT.